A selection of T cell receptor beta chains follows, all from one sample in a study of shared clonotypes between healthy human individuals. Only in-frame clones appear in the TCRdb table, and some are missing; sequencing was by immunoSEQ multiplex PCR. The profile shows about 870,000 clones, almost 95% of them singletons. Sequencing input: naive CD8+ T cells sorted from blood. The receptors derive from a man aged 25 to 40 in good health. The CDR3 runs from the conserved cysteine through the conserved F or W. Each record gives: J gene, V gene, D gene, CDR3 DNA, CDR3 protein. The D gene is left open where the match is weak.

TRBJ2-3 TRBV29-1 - TGCAGCGTTGAAAGGGGGAGGGCCGCTAGCACAGATACGCAGTATTTT CSVERGRAASTDTQYF
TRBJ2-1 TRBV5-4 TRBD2 TGTGCCAGCAGCTCTGGTATGAGCGGGAGGGTGTCCAATGAGCAGTTCTTC CASSSGMSGRVSNEQFF
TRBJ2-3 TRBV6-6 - TGTGCCAGCTCGGGCGGAGATTCTGGCACAGATACGCAGTATTTT CASSGGDSGTDTQYF
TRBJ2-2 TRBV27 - TGTGCCAGCAGTTTTAGCCCCAGTGGCGGGGAGCTGTTTTTT CASSFSPSGGELFF
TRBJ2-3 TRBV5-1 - TGCGCCAGCAGCTTGAACGAAGGCACAGATACGCAGTATTTT CASSLNEGTDTQYF
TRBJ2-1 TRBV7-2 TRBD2 TGTGCCAGCAGACCCGGACTAGCGGCACTCAATGAGCAGTTCTTC CASRPGLAALNEQFF
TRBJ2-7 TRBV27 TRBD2 TGTGCCAGCAGTTTATATCCCGGGACTAGCGGAAATTACGAGCAGTACTTC CASSLYPGTSGNYEQYF
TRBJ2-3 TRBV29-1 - TGCAGCGTTGAAACGGGGGCTCCAACAGATACGCAGTATTTT CSVETGAPTDTQYF
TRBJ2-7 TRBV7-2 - TGTGCCAGCAGCTTAGCTAGCGGCGAGCAGTACTTC CASSLASGEQYF
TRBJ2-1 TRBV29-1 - TGCAGCGTTTATATTCCCCTTGGACTTGAGGGAGAGAGACTCTACAATGAGCAGTTCTTC CSVYIPLGLEGERLYNEQFF
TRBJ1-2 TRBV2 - TGTGCCAGCAACATAGAGGGCGACGACACTAACTATGGCTACACCTTC CASNIEGDDTNYGYTF
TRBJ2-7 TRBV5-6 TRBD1 TGTGCCAGCAGCGGAGCCGGGACAGGGTGGTACGAGCAGTACTTC CASSGAGTGWYEQYF
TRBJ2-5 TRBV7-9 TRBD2 TGTGCCAGCAGCGACGGACTAGCAGAAGAGACCCAGTACTTC CASSDGLAEETQYF
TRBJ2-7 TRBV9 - TGTGCCAGCAGCTCCCAGGGACGGCAGTACTTC CASSSQGRQYF
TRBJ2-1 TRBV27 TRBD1 TGTGCCAGCGGTCAAGGGACAGTGCCCAATCAGCAGTTCTTC CASGQGTVPNQQFF
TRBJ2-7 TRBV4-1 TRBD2 TGCGCCAGCAGCCAAGATCTAGCGGGAAACTACGAGCAGTACTTC CASSQDLAGNYEQYF
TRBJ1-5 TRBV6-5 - TGTGCCAGCAGTTACTCGAATTCAGGGATCAATCAGCCCCAGCATTTT CASSYSNSGINQPQHF
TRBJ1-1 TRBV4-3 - TGCGCCAGCAGCCAGGGTTACGACAGGAACACTGAAGCTTTCTTT CASSQGYDRNTEAFF
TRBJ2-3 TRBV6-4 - TGTGCCAGCAGTGACTCACAGGCCTCGGTTAGCACAGATACGCAGTATTTT CASSDSQASVSTDTQYF
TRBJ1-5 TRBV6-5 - TGTGCCAGCAGTTACTCCTCGAATCAGCCCCAGCATTTT CASSYSSNQPQHF